Included here is one T cell receptor (beta chain) sequence, with context. Its specificity is not known. V lost 2 bases, J lost 0 bases, and 10 bases lay in between. CDR3 length: 15 amino acids. Germline values: CDR1 SGHRS, CDR2 YFSETQ. The data are from a study of CD8+ T cells in alopecia areata. cDNA reverse transcribed from extracted RNA served as the sequencing template. This table comes from immunoSEQ multiplex PCR, and its TCRdb copy is limited to in-frame clones, with some not included. This table holds 200,000 to 250,000 clones, roughly 50% found once. Broader study findings: Tissue-resident alphabeta T cells belonging to normal skin likewise get sequenced within scalp specimens.

V usage is TRBV5-1 and J usage is TRBJ2-3; maybe TRBD2 (6 bases). Sequencing was performed on CD8+ T cells sorted from blood. The sequence was collected from a human donor in good health. CDR3 in DNA: TGCGCCAGCAGCTTTAGCGGAGCTAGCACAGATACGCAGTATTTT. This codes for CASSFSGASTDTQYF.